The 13 T cell receptor beta chains below were found in one sample sequenced in a study of control samples from healthy donors and cancer patients. TCRdb keeps only in-frame clones here, not all; method: immunoSEQ multiplex PCR. This table holds a few hundred thousand clones, 80% to 95% found once. The sequencing sample was made of PBMCs. These receptors were taken from a man in his forties or fifties with head and neck cancer.

The J gene is TRBJ2-3, the V gene TRBV7-2; 8 bases are shared with TRBD2. CDR3 length equals 16 residues. Germline assignment: CDR1 SGHTA and CDR2 FQGNSA. V was pared by 0 bases and J by 1 base, with 3 bases of the junction left unmatched. The DNA for the CDR3 is TGTGCCAGCAGCTTAGCGACAGCGGGGGGCACAGATACGCAGTATTTT. It yields the protein CASSLATAGGTDTQYF.

The rearrangement links TRBV28 to TRBJ2-3, with D perhaps TRBD1 or TRBD2 (7 bases each). Germline V CDR1 and CDR2: MDHEN, SYDVKM. This CDR3 spans 15 amino acids. The V end was cut by 4 bases, the J end by 1 base, with 12 bases between. CDR3: CASSSRGGRTDTQYF. CDR3 DNA sequence: TGTGCCAGCAGTTCCAGGGGGGGGCGCACAGATACGCAGTATTTT.

This chain uses TRBV3-1 (or the pseudogene TRBV3-2) with TRBJ2-1; 7 bases map to TRBD1. V shed 1 base, J shed 14 bases, and the junction held 8 bases outside the gene matches. The CDR3 sequence is 13 residues long. Germline CDR1 reads LGHDT; CDR2 reads YNNKEL (reference sequence). CDR3 coding DNA: TGTGCCAGCAGCCAAGGGGGGACAGAGTTGGAGTTCTTC. Translation: CASSQGGTELEFF.

The V and J genes are TRBV6-1 and TRBJ1-3, with D unclear. The CDR3 is 15 residues long. Trimming removed 2 bases from V and 9 bases from J, with 17 bases in between. CDR1 and CDR2 from the germline V gene are MNHNS and SASEGT. Here the CDR3 DNA reads TGTGCCAGCAGTGAAACTCCCGGCATTGGAGGCACCATATATTTT. Its protein product is CASSETPGIGGTIYF.

The chain carries TRBV4-1 and TRBJ2-5; D is unclear. Germline V CDR1 and CDR2: MGHRA, YSYEKL. With 3 bases removed from V and 5 bases from J, the gap between germline ends came to 10 bases. This CDR3 has 13 amino acids. The CDR3 spells CASSQALPETQYF. The CDR3 DNA reads as TGCGCCAGCAGCCAGGCCCTTCCGGAGACCCAGTACTTC.

The CDR3 DNA sequence: TGTGCCAGCAGCCAGCCAGGACAGGGGAACTACTTTAATGAAAAACTGTTTTTT. Residues: CASSQPGQGNYFNEKLFF. This chain connects TRBV28 to TRBJ1-4; 9 bases fit TRBD1. V trimming: 6 bases; J trimming: 4 bases; junction bases outside the gene matches: 15. This CDR3 comprises 18 residues. The V gene's germline CDR1 is MDHEN and CDR2 SYDVKM.

Worth noting for this clone: This specimen includes other DNA sequences encoding the same CDR3. The V gene is TRBV9, the J gene TRBJ1-1; D remains ambiguous. V dropped 0 bases and J dropped 4 bases, with 7 bases sitting between them. Germline V gives CDR1 SGDLS, CDR2 YYNGEE. The CDR3 has 13 residues. The CDR3 DNA follows: TGTGCCAGCAGCGTAGCGGCAGGCACTGAAGCTTTCTTT. The encoded protein is CASSVAAGTEAFF. The variable domain in full, completed from reference TRBV9 and TRBJ1-1, reads DSGVTQTPKHLITATGQRVTLRCSPRSGDLSVYWYQQSLDQGLQFLIQYYNGEERAKGNILERFSAQQFPDLHSELNLSSLELGDSALYFCASSVAAGTEAFFGQGTRLTVV.

The chain combines TRBV27 with TRBJ2-5; D not resolved. Trimming removed 6 bases at V and 2 bases at J, with 13 bases between. This CDR3 has 14 amino acids. CDR1 MNHEY and CDR2 SMNVEV come from the germline V gene (reference sequence). Here the CDR3 reads CASRLRAAQETQYF. Here the CDR3 DNA reads TGTGCCAGCAGGCTCCGGGCGGCGCAAGAGACCCAGTACTTC.

The gene calls are TRBV2 and TRBJ2-3; D not certain. V was trimmed by 2 bases and J by 2 bases, leaving 11 bases between them. The CDR3 covers 15 residues. The V gene's germline CDR1 is SNHLY and CDR2 FYNNEI. Here the CDR3 reads CASSENWSPTDTQYF. CDR3 coding DNA: TGTGCCAGCAGTGAAAATTGGTCCCCCACAGATACGCAGTATTTT.

The V call is TRBV28, the J call TRBJ2-6; weak D call: TRBD1 (6 bases). The germline V gene encodes CDR1 MDHEN and CDR2 SYDVKM. Trimming cost V 6 bases and J 0 bases, with 15 bases left between them. This CDR3 is built from 17 residues. CDR3 residues: CASSLRDIGSGANVLTF. The CDR3 DNA reads TGTGCCAGCAGCCTCCGGGACATAGGCTCTGGGGCCAACGTCCTGACTTTC.

There are a few counts of this clone. The chain carries TRBV2 and TRBJ1-2; D is perhaps TRBD1 (5 bases). In germline, CDR1 is SNHLY, CDR2 FYNNEI. The CDR3 length is 13 residues. Deletions cut 2 bases from V and 4 bases from J, with 8 bases between. The CDR3 region has the DNA TGTGCCAGCAGTGAAAATGGGGGCTATGGCTACACCTTC. It specifies CASSENGGYGYTF.

Only one count was recorded for this clone. The rearrangement links TRBV28 to TRBJ1-2, with D uncertain. V dropped 6 bases and J dropped 8 bases, with 7 bases sitting between them. The CDR3 consists of 10 residues. Germline lookup yields CDR1 MDHEN and CDR2 SYDVKM. This CDR3 reads CASRAGGYTF. Written as DNA, the CDR3 is TGTGCCAGCAGGGCCGGAGGCTACACCTTC.

The V call is TRBV28, the J call TRBJ1-1; D gene unclear. V was pared by 2 bases and J by 11 bases, with 9 bases between. The germline CDR1 and CDR2 sequences are MDHEN and SYDVKM. The CDR3 spans 11 residues. CDR3 sequence: CASSLGQRAFF. Written as DNA, the CDR3 is TGTGCCAGCAGTTTAGGGCAGAGGGCTTTCTTT.